A selection of T cell receptor beta chains follows, all from one sample in a study of T cells in localized non-small cell lung cancer. Assay used: immunoSEQ multiplex PCR; TCRdb lists only in-frame clones, some missing. The sample holds 4,100 or so clones, approximately 30% seen once. The source material was lung tumor tissue, sampled before any cancer treatment. The source is a man between 40 and 70 years old with stage III squamous cell lung carcinoma. Both conserved end residues are part of each CDR3. The order of the fields is V gene, J gene, clone size, D gene, CDR3 protein, CDR3 DNA. The D gene is left open where the match is weak. Only some rows state a clone size, as once, few, many or a class for expanded clones.

TRBV18	TRBJ2-1	.	TRBD1	CASSPQDRYYNEQFF	TGTGCCAGCTCACCACAGGACAGGTACTACAATGAGCAGTTCTTC
TRBV28	TRBJ1-6	.	TRBD1	CASRQTGESPLHF	TGTGCCAGCAGACAGACAGGGGAGTCACCCCTCCACTTT
TRBV30	TRBJ1-5	.	TRBD1	CAWSRDRLTSRSNQPQHF	TGTGCCTGGAGTCGGGACAGGTTAACTAGTAGGAGCAATCAGCCCCAGCATTTT
TRBV7-5	TRBJ2-7	.	.	CASSPGQGAYEQYF	TGTGCCAGCAGCCCCGGACAGGGGGCCTACGAGCAGTACTTC
TRBV9	TRBJ1-2	.	.	CASGMDVSRYGYTF	TGTGCCAGCGGAATGGACGTCTCCCGCTATGGCTACACCTTC
TRBV9	TRBJ2-5	medium-sized	TRBD2	CASRGLAGAQQETQYF	TGTGCCAGCAGGGGACTAGCGGGGGCCCAACAAGAGACCCAGTACTTC
TRBV11-3	TRBJ2-7	.	.	CASSRGGDTYEQYF	TGTGCCAGCAGCCGTGGGGGAGACACCTACGAGCAGTACTTC
TRBV6-8	TRBJ1-2	few	.	CASSFRISNYGYTF	TGTGCCAGCAGTTTCAGAATTTCCAACTATGGCTACACCTTC
TRBV18	TRBJ2-5	few	.	CASSRADQQETQYF	TGTGCCAGCTCACGGGCAGATCAACAAGAGACCCAGTACTTC
TRBV18	TRBJ1-4	.	.	CASSPRGVEKLFF	TGTGCCAGCTCACCCCGGGGTGTAGAAAAACTGTTTTTT
TRBV28	TRBJ2-1	.	.	CASSSGQLYNEQFF	TGTGCCAGCAGTAGCGGGCAGCTCTACAATGAGCAGTTCTTC
TRBV9	TRBJ2-7	.	TRBD1	CASSVDGTGRYEQYF	TGTGCCAGCAGCGTGGACGGGACAGGGCGCTACGAGCAGTACTTC
TRBV19	TRBJ1-1	once	.	CASSTRDGTEAFF	TGTGCCAGTAGTACCCGGGACGGGACTGAAGCTTTCTTT
TRBV10-2	TRBJ2-1	.	TRBD2	CASSDPNSGGYEQFF	TGCGCCAGCAGTGACCCGAATAGCGGGGGCTATGAGCAGTTCTTC
TRBV19	TRBJ2-1	large	TRBD2	CASRIAGGPPEQFF	TGTGCCAGTAGGATAGCGGGGGGGCCACCCGAGCAGTTCTTC
TRBV12-5	TRBJ2-5	.	.	CASIPGGSGTQYF	TGTGCCAGCATTCCTGGAGGGTCCGGGACCCAGTACTTC